Below are 8 T cell receptor beta chains sequenced from a single sample in a study of cytomegalovirus exposure and HLA in healthy donors. The PCR employed 60 Vbeta primers together with 13 Jbeta primers. Clones were sequenced by immunoSEQ multiplex PCR, and TCRdb holds only the in-frame ones, with some missing. Of fewer than 200,000 clones in the sample, around 83% were seen once. The sequencing sample was made of PBMCs. All receptors come from a man between 18 and 35 years old in good health and CMV-seropositive.

In its sample, this clone was seen once. The chain carries TRBV7-2 and TRBJ2-3; the match to TRBD2 covers 13 bases. Germline V gene data show CDR1 as SGHTA and CDR2 as FQGNSA. This CDR3 has 16 residues. With V trimmed by 1 base and J by 3 bases, 1 base remained unmatched. CDR3 residues: CASSLELAGGTDTQYF. The CDR3 region has the DNA TGTGCCAGCAGCTTAGAACTAGCGGGGGGGACAGATACGCAGTATTTT.

The rearrangement uses TRBV30 and TRBJ1-2, with D unresolved. Trimming shortened V by 4 bases and J by 4 bases, and 13 bases separated the two germline ends. Germline V CDR1 and CDR2: GTSNPN, SVGIG (reference sequence). This CDR3 is 13 amino acids long. The CDR3 is CAWNSERSYGYTF. Here the CDR3 DNA reads TGTGCCTGGAATAGTGAAAGATCCTATGGCTACACCTTC.

V usage is TRBV7-8 and J usage is TRBJ2-5, with 7 bases fitting TRBD2. Germline V gives CDR1 SGHVS, CDR2 FQNEAQ. The V segment lost 4 bases and the J segment 5 bases; nucleotides outside the gene matches: 16. The CDR3 has 17 residues. The CDR3 sequence is CASSSYPAGVAQETQYF. Written as DNA, the CDR3 is TGTGCCAGCAGCTCCTACCCGGCGGGGGTAGCTCAGGAGACCCAGTACTTC.

This clone was observed once. The chain has TRBV4-2 and TRBJ1-1; a possible D gene is TRBD1 (5 bases). V was cut by 1 base and J by 3 bases, with 9 bases left in between. The CDR3 consists of 14 residues. Germline loops: CDR1 LGHNA, CDR2 YNFKEQ. The CDR3 nucleotides read TGTGCCAGCAGCCAAGCCAGGGCGGACACTGAAGCTTTCTTT. Translated, it gives CASSQARADTEAFF.

This chain links TRBV7-9 with TRBJ1-2, with 10 bases lining up with TRBD1. The CDR3 length is 18 residues. With 0 bases clipped from V and 0 bases from J, the junction kept 7 bases outside the gene matches. Per germline, CDR1 SEHNR and CDR2 FQNEAQ (reference sequence). The CDR3 sequence: CASSLAPGQGRTNYGYTF. The CDR3 bases are TGTGCCAGCAGCTTAGCGCCGGGACAGGGGCGCACTAACTATGGCTACACCTTC.

CDR3 loop: CASSFLGGLRDEQFF. CDR3 coding DNA: TGCGCCAGCAGCTTTCTGGGGGGGTTAAGGGACGAGCAGTTCTTC. The chain employs TRBV5-1 and TRBJ2-1; 7 bases fit TRBD2. Germline lookup yields CDR1 SGHRS and CDR2 YFSETQ. This CDR3 is built from 15 residues. Trimming cost V 2 bases and J 10 bases; bases outside gene matches: 12.

The chain employs TRBV5-1 and TRBJ1-6; D is undetermined. Trimming removed 0 bases from V and 10 bases from J, with 14 bases in between. The CDR3 has 15 residues. Germline loops: CDR1 SGHRS, CDR2 YFSETQ. In nucleotides, the CDR3 is TGCGCCAGCAGCTTGGATCGAAACAGCAACTCACCCCTCCACTTT. Its protein product is CASSLDRNSNSPLHF.

The rearrangement links TRBV18 to TRBJ2-3, with D possibly matching TRBD2 (5 bases). The CDR3 covers 13 residues. Looked up from germline, CDR1 is KGHSH and CDR2 is LQKENI. V was cut by 6 bases and J by 5 bases, with 12 bases left in between. CDR3 protein: CASSGPEGDTQYF. The CDR3 nucleotides are TGTGCCAGCTCCGGCCCCGAGGGAGATACGCAGTATTTT.